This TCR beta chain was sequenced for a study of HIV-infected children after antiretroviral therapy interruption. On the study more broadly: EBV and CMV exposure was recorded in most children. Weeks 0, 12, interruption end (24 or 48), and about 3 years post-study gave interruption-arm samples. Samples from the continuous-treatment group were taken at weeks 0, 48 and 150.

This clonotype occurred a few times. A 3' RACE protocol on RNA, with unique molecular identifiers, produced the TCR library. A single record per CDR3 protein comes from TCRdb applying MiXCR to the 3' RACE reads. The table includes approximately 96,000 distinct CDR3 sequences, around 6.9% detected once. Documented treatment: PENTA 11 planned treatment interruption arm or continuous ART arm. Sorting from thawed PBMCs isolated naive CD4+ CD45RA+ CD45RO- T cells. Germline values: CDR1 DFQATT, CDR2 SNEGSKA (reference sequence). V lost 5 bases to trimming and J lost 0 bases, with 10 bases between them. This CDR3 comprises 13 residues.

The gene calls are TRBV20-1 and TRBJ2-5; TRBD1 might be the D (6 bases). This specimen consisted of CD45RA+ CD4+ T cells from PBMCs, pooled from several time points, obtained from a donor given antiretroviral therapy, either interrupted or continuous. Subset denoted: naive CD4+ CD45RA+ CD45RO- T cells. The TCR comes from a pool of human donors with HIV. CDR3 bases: TGCAGTGCTCTGAGGGACAACCAAGAGACCCAGTACTTC. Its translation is CSALRDNQETQYF.